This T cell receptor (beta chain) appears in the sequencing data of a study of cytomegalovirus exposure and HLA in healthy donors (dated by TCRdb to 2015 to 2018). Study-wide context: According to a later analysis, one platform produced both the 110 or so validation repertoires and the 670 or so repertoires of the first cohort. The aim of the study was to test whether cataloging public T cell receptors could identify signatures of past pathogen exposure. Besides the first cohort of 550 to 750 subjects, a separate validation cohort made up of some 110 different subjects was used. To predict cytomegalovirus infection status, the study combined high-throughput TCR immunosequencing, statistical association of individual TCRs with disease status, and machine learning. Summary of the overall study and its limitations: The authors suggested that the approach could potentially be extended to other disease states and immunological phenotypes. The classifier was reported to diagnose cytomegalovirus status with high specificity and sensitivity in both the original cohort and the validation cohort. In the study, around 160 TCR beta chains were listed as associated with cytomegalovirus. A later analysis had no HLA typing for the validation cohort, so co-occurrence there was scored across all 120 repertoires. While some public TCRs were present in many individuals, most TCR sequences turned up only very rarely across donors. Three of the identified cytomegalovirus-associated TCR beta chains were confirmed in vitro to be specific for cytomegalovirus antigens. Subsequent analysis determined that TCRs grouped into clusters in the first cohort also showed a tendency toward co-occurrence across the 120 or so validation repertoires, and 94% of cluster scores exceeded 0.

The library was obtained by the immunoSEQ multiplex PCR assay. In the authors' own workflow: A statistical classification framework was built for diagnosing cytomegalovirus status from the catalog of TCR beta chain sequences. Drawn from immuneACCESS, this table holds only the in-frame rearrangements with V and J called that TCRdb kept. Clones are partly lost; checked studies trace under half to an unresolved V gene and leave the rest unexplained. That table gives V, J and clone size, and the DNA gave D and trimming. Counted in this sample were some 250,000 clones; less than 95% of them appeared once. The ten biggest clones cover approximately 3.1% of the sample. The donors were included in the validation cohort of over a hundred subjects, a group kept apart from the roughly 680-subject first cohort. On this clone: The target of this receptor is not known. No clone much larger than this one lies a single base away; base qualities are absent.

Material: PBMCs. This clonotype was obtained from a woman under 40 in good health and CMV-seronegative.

The sequenced DNA is TGTGCCAGCAGCTTAGGGGGGCGGGCAGATACGCAGTATTTT. It translates to CASSLGGRADTQYF. The rearranged chain carries TRBV11-2 and TRBJ2-3; a tentative D call is TRBD1 (6 bases match). Including cysteine and phenylalanine, the CDR3 has 14 amino acids. The DNA shown is the 42-base CDR3, in frame from base 1. V is pared back by 1 base and J by 4 bases, with 9 bases lying between the germline termini. CDR1 and CDR2, per the germline V gene, are SGHAT and FQNNGV.